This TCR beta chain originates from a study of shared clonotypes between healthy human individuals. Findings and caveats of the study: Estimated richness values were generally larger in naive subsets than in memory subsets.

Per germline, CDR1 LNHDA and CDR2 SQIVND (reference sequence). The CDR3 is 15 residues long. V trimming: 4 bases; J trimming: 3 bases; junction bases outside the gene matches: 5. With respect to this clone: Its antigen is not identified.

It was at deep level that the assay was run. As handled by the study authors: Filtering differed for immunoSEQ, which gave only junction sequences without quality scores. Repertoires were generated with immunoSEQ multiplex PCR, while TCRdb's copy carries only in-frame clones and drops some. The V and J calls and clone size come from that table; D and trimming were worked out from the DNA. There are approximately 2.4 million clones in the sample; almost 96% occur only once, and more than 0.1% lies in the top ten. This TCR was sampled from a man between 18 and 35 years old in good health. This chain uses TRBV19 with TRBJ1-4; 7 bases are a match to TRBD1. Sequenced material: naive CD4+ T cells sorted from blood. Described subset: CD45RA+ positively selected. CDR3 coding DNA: TGTGCCAGTAGTACAGGGGGGGGATCTAATGAAAAACTGTTTTTT. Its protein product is CASSTGGGSNEKLFF.